This T cell receptor beta chain was sequenced for a study of cytomegalovirus exposure and HLA in healthy donors. Some clones are missing from TCRdb's copy, which holds only in-frame ones; the method was immunoSEQ multiplex PCR. The sample lists 260,000 or so clones, about nine tenths occurring once. Donors came from a validation cohort of over a hundred subjects, distinct from the first 666-subject cohort. The CDR3 contains 15 residues. From germline, CDR1 is MNHEY and CDR2 SMNVEV (reference sequence). V shed 3 bases and J 5 bases; nucleotides not matched to a gene: 7. Study-wide points: Some public TCRs appeared in many individuals, while most sequences were rare. Reportedly, diagnosis of cytomegalovirus status by the classifier showed high specificity and sensitivity. TCR beta chains numbering 150 to 200 were designated cytomegalovirus-associated.

With respect to this clone: The antigen remains unidentified.

The gene calls are TRBV27 and TRBJ2-1; 7 nucleotides line up with TRBD2. What was sequenced was PBMCs. The source of this sequence is a woman aged 30 to 39 in good health and CMV-seronegative. Here the CDR3 reads CASSLRGRRDNEQFF. CDR3 bases: TGTGCCAGCAGTTTGCGCGGGAGAAGAGACAATGAGCAGTTCTTC.